The 32 T cell receptor beta chains below all came from one sample that was sequenced in a study of T cells in Graves' hyperthyroidism and ophthalmopathy. RNA transcripts yielded amplified TCR beta CDR3 regions. First-round RT-PCR targeting the TCR CDR3 was performed with the HTBI primer set. TCRdb used MiXCR to reprocess the multiplex PCR reads, holding one entry per CDR3 protein. This table holds 450,000 to 700,000 distinct CDR3 sequences, around 46% found once. The specimen sequenced was peripheral blood or thyroid tissue (not recorded which). Source of these receptors: a woman between 18 and 29 years old with Graves' hyperthyroidism.

This chain joins TRBV4-1 and TRBJ1-6; possible D gene TRBD1, 5 bases. Germline V gene data show CDR1 as MGHRA and CDR2 as YSYEKL. CDR3 size: 18 residues. Trimming took 4 bases from V and 6 from J, leaving 22 bases between them. The CDR3 sequence: CASSRPVNRDLINSPLHF. CDR3 in DNA: TGCGCCAGCAGCCGGCCTGTGAACCGGGACCTTATTAATTCACCCCTCCACTTT.

The chain has TRBV2 and TRBJ2-3, with 7 bases lining up with TRBD1. There are 16 residues in the CDR3. Germline V gives CDR1 SNHLY, CDR2 FYNNEI. V was clipped by 5 bases and J by 2 bases; unmatched bases: 10. CDR3 in DNA: TGTGCCAGCAGTCTCCTATTGACAGGGCACACAGATACGCAGTATTTT. Protein: CASSLLLTGHTDTQYF.

The chain recombines TRBV20-1 with TRBJ1-2; D not resolved. The CDR3 length is 13 residues. V lost 2 bases to trimming and J lost 4 bases, with 11 bases between them. CDR1 is DFQATT and CDR2 is SNEGSKA in the germline V gene (reference sequence). CDR3 in amino acids: CSARNPISYGYTF. In DNA form, the CDR3 reads TGCAGTGCTAGAAACCCGATATCCTATGGCTACACCTTC.

In this sample, this clonotype turned up many times. The V call is TRBV3-1, the J call TRBJ2-2, with D hard to call. The V and J ends lost 7 bases and 3 bases respectively, with 3 bases between them. Germline values: CDR1 LGHDT, CDR2 YNNKEL (reference sequence). This CDR3 is 11 amino acids long. CDR3 coding DNA: TGTGCCAGCACGGACACCGGGGAGCTGTTTTTT. Translation gives CASTDTGELFF.

This clonotype has at least ten counts. The V and J genes are TRBV24-1 and TRBJ2-2; D is ambiguous. CDR3 length: 13 amino acids. Germline V gene lookup returns CDR1 KGHDR and CDR2 SFDVKD. V lost 3 bases to trimming and J lost 6 bases, with 7 bases between them. CDR3: CATSDPPSGELFF. The CDR3 bases are TGTGCCACCAGTGATCCCCCATCCGGGGAGCTGTTTTTT.

There are a few counts of this clonotype. This sequence may be a read error, since a much larger clone differs from it by one base. The chain employs TRBV14 and TRBJ2-5, with TRBD2 matching over 14 bases. The CDR3 length is 16 residues. Germline V gene lookup returns CDR1 SGHDN and CDR2 FVKESK. CDR3 residues: CASSRPGLAGVETQHF. The CDR3 coding sequence is TGTGCCAGCAGCCGACCGGGACTAGCGGGAGTTGAGACCCAGCACTTC.

This clonotype appeared many times. This chain connects TRBV4-1 to TRBJ1-1; 8 nucleotides align to TRBD1. Unmatched junction bases numbered 8, after V lost 2 bases and J lost 0 bases. CDR1 MGHRA and CDR2 YSYEKL come from the germline V gene. The CDR3 totals 17 residues. The DNA of the CDR3 is TGCGCCAGCAGCCAAAAAGGGACAGGACTAATGAACACTGAAGCTTTCTTT. Translated: CASSQKGTGLMNTEAFF.

This clonotype was counted at least ten times. The chain uses TRBV4-3 and TRBJ2-5; D not certain. The V gene's germline CDR1 is LGHNA and CDR2 YSLEER. Trimming took off 3 bases at V and 7 bases at J, with 15 bases between the two ends. CDR3 length: 14 residues. This CDR3 reads CASSQADSRGTQYF. In nucleotides, the CDR3 is TGCGCCAGCAGCCAGGCTGACTCCCGCGGGACCCAGTACTTC.

The sample holds many counts of this clonotype. The chain joins TRBV25-1 to TRBJ1-1; D remains ambiguous. Trimming removed 3 bases at V and 3 bases at J, with 5 bases between. The CDR3 has 12 amino acids. Looked up from germline, CDR1 is MGHDK and CDR2 is SYGVNS. CDR3 in DNA: TGTGCCAGCAGTGACCCCCACACTGAAGCTTTCTTT. Protein: CASSDPHTEAFF.

The genes are TRBV15 and TRBJ1-5; TRBD1 is a possible D gene (5 bases). Germline V lookup: CDR1 LNHNV, CDR2 YYDKDF (reference sequence). V was pared by 2 bases and J by 7 bases, with 12 bases between. The CDR3 runs 14 residues. The CDR3 DNA is TGTGCCACCAGCAGACGTCAGGGTGTGCAGCCCCAGCATTTT. This encodes CATSRRQGVQPQHF.

As concerns this clonotype: The junction and the germline gene differ at one end; a read error may be behind it. The chain links TRBV5-1 to TRBJ2-2; TRBD2 aligns across 10 bases. Germline lookup yields CDR1 SGHRS and CDR2 YFSETQ. The CDR3 covers 16 residues. CDR3 nucleotide sequence: TGCGCCAGCAGACCATCTAGCGGGAGCTACACCGGGGAGCTGTCTTGG. Its protein product is CASRPSSGSYTGELSW.

This clonotype has at least ten counts. This chain uses TRBV3-1 with TRBJ2-7; TRBD2 is a possible D gene (6 bases). Germline V gene lookup returns CDR1 LGHDT and CDR2 YNNKEL (reference sequence). The length of the CDR3 is 13 residues. Deletions cut 1 base from V and 3 bases from J, with 7 bases between. The CDR3 nucleotides are TGTGCCAGCAGCCAAGTGGGAGGCTACGAGCAGTACTTC. Its translation: CASSQVGGYEQYF.

This clonotype was seen a handful of times. The chain uses TRBV29-1 and TRBJ2-7; TRBD2 matches at 13 bases. Per the germline V gene, CDR1 is SQVTM and CDR2 is ANQGSEA. CDR3 length: 14 amino acids. The V segment lost 1 base and the J segment 5 bases; nucleotides outside the gene matches: 2. CDR3 nucleotide sequence: TGCAGCGTTGAAGGACTAGCGGGAGGTAACGAGCAGTACTTC. This translates into CSVEGLAGGNEQYF.

This chain links TRBV7-2 with TRBJ2-3; D remains ambiguous. V was shortened by 4 bases and J by 3 bases, with 8 bases between the two germline ends. The CDR3 sequence is 13 residues long. Germline V lookup: CDR1 SGHTA, CDR2 FQGNSA. The CDR3 nucleotides are TGTGCCAGCAGCTGGGAAGCGACAGATACGCAGTATTTT. It encodes CASSWEATDTQYF.

This clonotype was detected many times. The chain recombines TRBV24-1 with TRBJ2-7; TRBD1 agrees at 7 bases. V gave up 4 bases and J gave up 5 bases; unmatched junction bases: 1. There are 12 residues in the CDR3. CDR1 is KGHDR, CDR2 SFDVKD, per germline. The CDR3 DNA is TGTGCCACCAGTGAAGGGGGCCACGAGCAGTACTTC. Translation: CATSEGGHEQYF.

This clonotype has just one count. V gene TRBV10-3 combines with J gene TRBJ1-4, with TRBD1 identical over 8 bases. The V gene's germline CDR1 is ENHRY and CDR2 SYGVKD. V dropped 6 bases and J dropped 8; count of bases not matched to a gene: 5. The CDR3 extends over 13 amino acids. The CDR3 region has the DNA TGTGCCATCAGCCGGACAGGGAACGAAAAACTGTTTTTT. Translated: CAISRTGNEKLFF.

This clonotype was detected only a few times. The chain employs TRBV3-1 and TRBJ1-5, with TRBD1 identical over 8 bases. Germline-derived CDR1 and CDR2 are LGHDT and YNNKEL (reference sequence). Trimming removed 3 bases from V and 0 bases from J; junction bases left unmatched: 13. The CDR3 is made up of 19 amino acids. CDR3 nucleotides: TGTGCCAGCAGCCACTCCGGGACAGGATTCGTTTATAGCAATCAGCCCCAGCATTTT. Residues: CASSHSGTGFVYSNQPQHF. The variable domain in full, with the rest retrieved from reference TRBV3-1 and TRBJ1-5, is DTAVSQTPKYLVTQMGNDKSIKCEQNLGHDTMYWYKQDSKKFLKIMFSYNNKELIINETVPNRFSPKSPDKAHLNLHINSLELGDSAVYFCASSHSGTGFVYSNQPQHFGDGTRLSIL.

This clonotype has a handful of counts. The V gene is TRBV27, the J gene TRBJ2-5; TRBD2 agrees at 11 bases. CDR3 size: 15 residues. CDR1 MNHEY and CDR2 SMNVEV come from the germline V gene (reference sequence). With 5 bases clipped from V and 4 bases from J, the junction kept 6 bases outside the gene matches. In DNA, the CDR3 is TGTGCCAGCAGTGCAACTAGCGGGAGATTAGAGACCCAGTACTTC. As protein: CASSATSGRLETQYF.

The gene calls are TRBV7-3 and TRBJ2-2; unclear D gene. V shed 2 bases and J shed 6 bases, with 10 bases lying between them. From germline, CDR1 is SGHTA and CDR2 FQGTGA. The CDR3 runs 14 residues. The CDR3 spells CASSLGTLAGELFF. The CDR3 DNA sequence: TGTGCCAGCAGCTTAGGCACCCTCGCCGGGGAGCTGTTTTTT.

There are many counts of this clonotype. This chain joins TRBV9 and TRBJ1-2; the match to TRBD1 covers 7 bases. The CDR3 covers 14 residues. J was trimmed by 1 base and V by 2 bases; bases with no gene match: 2. Germline CDR1 reads SGDLS; CDR2 reads YYNGEE. The CDR3 loop is CASSVGDSNYGYTF. In DNA form, the CDR3 reads TGTGCCAGCAGCGTGGGGGACAGTAACTATGGCTACACCTTC.

This clonotype occurred a few times. The chain joins TRBV10-3 to TRBJ1-2, with D maybe TRBD1 (6 bases). The germline V and J ends were trimmed by 8 bases and 4 bases, with 11 bases remaining between them. The CDR3 runs 12 residues. CDR1 is ENHRY, CDR2 SYGVKD, per germline. This CDR3 is CAIGRGGYGYTF. For the CDR3, the DNA is TGTGCCATCGGCAGGGGAGGCTATGGCTACACCTTC.

This clonotype showed up many times. The chain is built from TRBV12-3 or TRBV12-4 and TRBJ2-2; no clear D gene. The germline V and J ends were trimmed by 6 bases and 5 bases, with 10 bases remaining between them. The CDR3 extends over 13 amino acids. CDR3 nucleotides: TGTGCCAGCAGCCCGACGTTGACCGGGGAGCTGTTTTTT. Protein product: CASSPTLTGELFF.

This clonotype came up many times. The chain combines TRBV6-1 with TRBJ1-2; 9 bases agree with TRBD1. Losses at the gene ends were 7 bases for V and 6 bases for J; bases not matched to a gene: 12. The length of the CDR3 is 15 residues. Germline V CDR1 and CDR2: MNHNS, SASEGT. CDR3 nucleotide sequence: TGTGCCAGCACCACCGGGACAGGGTGGGGTCATGGCTACACCTTC. It encodes CASTTGTGWGHGYTF.

The table lists this clonotype with many counts. The genes are TRBV3-1 and TRBJ1-2; 10 positions match TRBD1. There are 16 residues in the CDR3. Losses at the gene ends were 4 bases for V and 4 bases for J; bases not matched to a gene: 9. Germline V lookup: CDR1 LGHDT, CDR2 YNNKEL (reference sequence). The CDR3 DNA follows: TGTGCCAGCAGCCCCGGGACAGGGGACTCGGGCTATGGCTACACCTTC. Residues: CASSPGTGDSGYGYTF.

The V gene is TRBV10-3, the J gene TRBJ2-7; tentative D call: TRBD1 (6 bases). V was cut by 6 bases and J by 2 bases, with 17 bases left in between. Germline CDR1 and CDR2: ENHRY and SYGVKD. The CDR3 covers 15 residues. The CDR3 DNA reads as TGTGCCATCAGATCCAACCCCGGGACAACCTACGAGCAGTACTTC. Amino acid sequence: CAIRSNPGTTYEQYF.

This clonotype has at least ten counts. The chain recombines TRBV7-2 with TRBJ1-1; D is perhaps TRBD1 (6 bases). V was cut by 3 bases and J by 2 bases, with 13 bases left in between. This CDR3 spans 15 amino acids. Per germline, CDR1 SGHTA and CDR2 FQGNSA. The CDR3, as DNA: TGTGCCAGCAGCTTGCTCAGGGGCTATAACACTGAAGCTTTCTTT. This translates into CASSLLRGYNTEAFF.

The genes are TRBV4-1 and TRBJ2-3; 12 nucleotides match TRBD2. CDR3 length: 16 residues. V dropped 5 bases and J dropped 6; count of bases not matched to a gene: 9. Germline CDR1 MGHRA, CDR2 YSYEKL. CDR3 in DNA: TGCGCCAGCAGCAAAGGGACTAGCGGGTCCTCGGATACGCAGTATTTT. Its translation: CASSKGTSGSSDTQYF.

This chain uses TRBV29-1 with TRBJ1-5, with TRBD1 identical over 8 bases. Germline V gene data show CDR1 as SQVTM and CDR2 as ANQGSEA. This CDR3 region has 13 residues. CDR3 sequence reads: CSFYRGNNQPQHF. The CDR3 DNA follows: TGCAGTTTTTACAGGGGGAATAATCAGCCCCAGCATTTT. Combining the CDR3 with reference TRBV29-1 and TRBJ1-5 gives the whole variable domain SAVISQKPSRDICQRGTSLTIQCQVDSQVTMMFWYRQQPGQSLTLIATANQGSEATYESGFVIDKFPISRPNLTFSTLTVSNMSPEDSSIYLCSFYRGNNQPQHFGDGTRLSIL.

The V call is TRBV10-3, the J call TRBJ2-7, with 11 bases aligning to TRBD1. Germline assignment: CDR1 ENHRY and CDR2 SYGVKD. The J segment lost 7 bases and the V segment lost 6 bases, leaving 5 bases of the junction unmatched. The CDR3 extends over 13 amino acids. DNA of the CDR3: TGTGCCATCAGCCTGGGGGACAGGGGGGAGCAGTACTTC. Translated, it gives CAISLGDRGEQYF.

J is TRBJ2-7 and V is TRBV13, with 12 bases matching TRBD1. Trimming took 6 bases from V and 1 from J; bases not matched to a gene: 7. The germline CDR1 and CDR2 sequences are PRHDT and FYEKMQ (reference sequence). This CDR3 comprises 16 residues. CDR3: CASRSPGQGASYEQYF. The CDR3 DNA reads TGTGCCAGCAGGTCTCCGGGACAGGGGGCTTCCTACGAGCAGTACTTC.

J is TRBJ2-5 and V is TRBV2; 7 positions agree with TRBD2. The CDR3 contains 14 residues. The germline CDR1 and CDR2 sequences are SNHLY and FYNNEI. The V and J ends lost 6 bases and 9 bases, in that order; junction bases with no gene match: 13. The CDR3 DNA follows: TGTGCCAGCAGGGAAACGGGAGGAGGTCAGCCCCAGTACTTC. Protein: CASRETGGGQPQYF.

This clonotype was seen ten or more times. This chain connects TRBV19 to TRBJ1-5, with D tentatively TRBD1 (6 bases). The CDR3 contains 13 residues. V was pared by 6 bases and J by 8 bases, with 14 bases between. Germline V lookup: CDR1 LNHDA, CDR2 SQIVND (reference sequence). The CDR3 reads CASSRGGIEPQHF. The CDR3 DNA reads as TGTGCCAGTAGCAGGGGCGGCATCGAGCCCCAGCATTTT.